This TCR beta chain was identified during a study of shared clonotypes between healthy human individuals. Points from the study as a whole: Sorted-subset sequencing, rarefaction showed, was incomplete despite large depth. How much donors shared clonotypes was expected to be affected by sequencing depth. Among a few donors, about 5% of naive CD4 clonotypes were found in common.

A remark on this clone: What it binds is unknown.

Repertoires were generated with immunoSEQ multiplex PCR, while TCRdb's copy carries only in-frame clones and drops some. This sample has more than 2,000,000 clones; approximately 90% occur once, and the top ten carry about 0.13%. Germline V gene data show CDR1 as MGHRA and CDR2 as YSYEKL. The V gene lost 0 bases and the J gene lost 1 base, with 16 bases spanning the gap. The CDR3 loop spans 18 amino acids. The source of this sequence is a man aged 18 to 35 in good health. Sequencing used naive CD4+ T cells sorted from blood. Subset defined: CD45RA+ positively selected. The chain uses TRBV4-1 and TRBJ2-1, with a possible D match to TRBD1 (6 bases). The CDR3 protein is CASSQDLDDRRSYNEQFF. In DNA form, the CDR3 reads TGCGCCAGCAGCCAAGACCTGGATGACAGGAGATCCTACAATGAGCAGTTCTTC.